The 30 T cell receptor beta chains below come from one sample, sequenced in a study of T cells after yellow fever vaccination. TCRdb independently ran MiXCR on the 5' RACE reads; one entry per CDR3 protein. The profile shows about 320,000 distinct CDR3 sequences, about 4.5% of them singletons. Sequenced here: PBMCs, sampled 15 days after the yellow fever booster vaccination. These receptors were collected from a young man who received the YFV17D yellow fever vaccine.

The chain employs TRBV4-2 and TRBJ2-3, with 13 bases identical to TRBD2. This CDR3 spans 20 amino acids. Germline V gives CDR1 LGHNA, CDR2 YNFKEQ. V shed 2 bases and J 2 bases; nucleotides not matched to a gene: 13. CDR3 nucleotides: TGTGCCAGCAGCCAACTAACGATACCCGGGACTAGCGGGGTCACAGATACGCAGTATTTT. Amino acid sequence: CASSQLTIPGTSGVTDTQYF.

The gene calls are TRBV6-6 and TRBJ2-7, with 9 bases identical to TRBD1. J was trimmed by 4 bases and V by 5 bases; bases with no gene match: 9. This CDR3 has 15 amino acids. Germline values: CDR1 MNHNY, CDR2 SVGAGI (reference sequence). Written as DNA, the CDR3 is TGTGCCAGCAGTGGACCGGGACAGGGCTTTTACGAGCAGTACTTC. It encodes CASSGPGQGFYEQYF.

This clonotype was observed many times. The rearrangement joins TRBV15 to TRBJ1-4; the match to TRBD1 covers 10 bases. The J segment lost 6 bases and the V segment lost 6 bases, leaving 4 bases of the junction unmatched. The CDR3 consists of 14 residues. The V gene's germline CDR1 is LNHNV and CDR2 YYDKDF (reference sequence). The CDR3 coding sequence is TGTGCCACCAGAGCCGGGACAGGGGATGAAAAACTGTTTTTT. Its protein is CATRAGTGDEKLFF.

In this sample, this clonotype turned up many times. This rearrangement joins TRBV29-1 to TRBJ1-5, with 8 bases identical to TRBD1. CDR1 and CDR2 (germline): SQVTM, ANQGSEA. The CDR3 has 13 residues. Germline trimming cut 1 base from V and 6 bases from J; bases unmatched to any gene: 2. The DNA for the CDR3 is TGCAGCGTTGAAGTTACAGGGGGTCAGCCCCAGCATTTT. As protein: CSVEVTGGQPQHF.

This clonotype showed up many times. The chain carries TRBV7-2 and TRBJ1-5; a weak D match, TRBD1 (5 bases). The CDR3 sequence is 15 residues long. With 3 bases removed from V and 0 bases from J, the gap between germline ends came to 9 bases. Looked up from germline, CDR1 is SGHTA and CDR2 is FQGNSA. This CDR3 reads CASSFKGYSNQPQHF. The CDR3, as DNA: TGTGCCAGCAGCTTTAAGGGGTATAGCAATCAGCCCCAGCATTTT.

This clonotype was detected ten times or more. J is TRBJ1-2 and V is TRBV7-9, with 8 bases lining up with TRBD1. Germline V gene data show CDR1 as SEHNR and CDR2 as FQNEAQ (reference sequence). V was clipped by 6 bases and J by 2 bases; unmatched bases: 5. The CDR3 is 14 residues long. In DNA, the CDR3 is TGTGCCAGCAGTTCCGGACAGGGAAACTATGGCTACACCTTC. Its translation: CASSSGQGNYGYTF.

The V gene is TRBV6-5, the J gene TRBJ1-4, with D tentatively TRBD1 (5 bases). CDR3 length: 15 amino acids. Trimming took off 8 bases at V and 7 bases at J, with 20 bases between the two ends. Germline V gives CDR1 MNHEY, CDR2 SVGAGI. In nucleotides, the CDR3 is TGTGCCAGCGCCCCCACAGGCGCTAGAAGTGAAAAACTGTTTTTT. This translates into CASAPTGARSEKLFF.

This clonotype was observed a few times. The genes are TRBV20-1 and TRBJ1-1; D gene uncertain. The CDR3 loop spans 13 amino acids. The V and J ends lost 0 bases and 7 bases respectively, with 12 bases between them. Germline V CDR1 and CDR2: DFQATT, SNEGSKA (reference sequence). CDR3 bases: TGCAGTGCTAGAGATCAACGGGAGCTTGAAGCTTTCTTT. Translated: CSARDQRELEAFF.

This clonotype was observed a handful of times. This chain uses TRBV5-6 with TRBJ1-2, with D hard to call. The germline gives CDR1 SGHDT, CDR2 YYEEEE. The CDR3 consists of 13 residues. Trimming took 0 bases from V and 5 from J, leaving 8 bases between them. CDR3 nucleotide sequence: TGTGCCAGCAGCTTGGGAACACAATATGGCTACACCTTC. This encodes CASSLGTQYGYTF. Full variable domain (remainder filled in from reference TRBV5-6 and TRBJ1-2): DAGVTQSPTHLIKTRGQQVTLRCSPKSGHDTVSWYQQALGQGPQFIFQYYEEEERQRGNFPDRFSGHQFPNYSSELNVNALLLGDSALYLCASSLGTQYGYTFGSGTRLTVV.

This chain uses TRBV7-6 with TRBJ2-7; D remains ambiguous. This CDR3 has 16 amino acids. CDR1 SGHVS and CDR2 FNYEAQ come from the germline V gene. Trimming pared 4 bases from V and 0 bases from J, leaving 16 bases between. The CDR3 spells CASSSRPARSSYEQYF. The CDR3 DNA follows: TGTGCCAGCAGCTCGAGACCAGCCCGGAGCTCCTACGAGCAGTACTTC.

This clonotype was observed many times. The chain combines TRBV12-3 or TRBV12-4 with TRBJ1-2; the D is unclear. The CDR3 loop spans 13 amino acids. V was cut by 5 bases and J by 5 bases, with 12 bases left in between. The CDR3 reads CASSDHGLYGYTF. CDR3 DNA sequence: TGTGCCAGCAGTGACCACGGGCTATATGGCTACACCTTC.

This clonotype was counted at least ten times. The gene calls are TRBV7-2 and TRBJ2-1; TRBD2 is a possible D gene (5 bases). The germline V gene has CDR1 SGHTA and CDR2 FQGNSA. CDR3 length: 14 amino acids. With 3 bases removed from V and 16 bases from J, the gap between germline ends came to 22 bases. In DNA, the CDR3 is TGTGCCAGCAGCTTTGTAACTGAGGTTGAGGGTGTTTTCTTC. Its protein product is CASSFVTEVEGVFF.

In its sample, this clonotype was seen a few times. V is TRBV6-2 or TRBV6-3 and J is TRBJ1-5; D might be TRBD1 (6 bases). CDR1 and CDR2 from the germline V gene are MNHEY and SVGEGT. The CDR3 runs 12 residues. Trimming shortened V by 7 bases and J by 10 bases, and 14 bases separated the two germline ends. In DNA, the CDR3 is TGTGCCAGCATCGTTAGGGGACATCCCCAGCATTTT. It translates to CASIVRGHPQHF.

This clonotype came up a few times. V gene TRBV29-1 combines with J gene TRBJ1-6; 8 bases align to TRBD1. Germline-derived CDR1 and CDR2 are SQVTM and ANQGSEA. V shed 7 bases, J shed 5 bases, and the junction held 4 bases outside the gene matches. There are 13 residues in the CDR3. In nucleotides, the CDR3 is TGCAGCGCTCAGGGGGCGGATAATTCACCCCTCCACTTT. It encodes CSAQGADNSPLHF.

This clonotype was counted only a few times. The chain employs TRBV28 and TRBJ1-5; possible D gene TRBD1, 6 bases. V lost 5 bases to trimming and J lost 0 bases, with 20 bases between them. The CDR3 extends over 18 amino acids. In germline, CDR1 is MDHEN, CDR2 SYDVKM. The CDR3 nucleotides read TGTGCCAGCAGTCCCCCGCCCCTGGGGGGCTATAGCAATCAGCCCCAGCATTTT. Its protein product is CASSPPPLGGYSNQPQHF.

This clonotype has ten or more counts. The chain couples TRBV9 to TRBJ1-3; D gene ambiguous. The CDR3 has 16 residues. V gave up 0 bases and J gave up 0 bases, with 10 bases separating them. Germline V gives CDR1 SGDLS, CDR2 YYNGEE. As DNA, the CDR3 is TGTGCCAGCAGCGTAGCCGGTCTGTTCTCTGGAAACACCATATATTTT. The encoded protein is CASSVAGLFSGNTIYF. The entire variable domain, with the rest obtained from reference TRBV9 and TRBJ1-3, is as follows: DSGVTQTPKHLITATGQRVTLRCSPRSGDLSVYWYQQSLDQGLQFLIQYYNGEERAKGNILERFSAQQFPDLHSELNLSSLELGDSALYFCASSVAGLFSGNTIYFGEGSWLTVV.

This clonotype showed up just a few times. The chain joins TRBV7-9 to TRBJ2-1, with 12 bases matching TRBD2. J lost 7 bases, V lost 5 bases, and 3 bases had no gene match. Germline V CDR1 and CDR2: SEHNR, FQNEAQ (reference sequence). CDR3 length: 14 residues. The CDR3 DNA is TGTGCCAGCAGCAAGGGACTAGCGGGTAATGAGCAGTTCTTC. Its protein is CASSKGLAGNEQFF.

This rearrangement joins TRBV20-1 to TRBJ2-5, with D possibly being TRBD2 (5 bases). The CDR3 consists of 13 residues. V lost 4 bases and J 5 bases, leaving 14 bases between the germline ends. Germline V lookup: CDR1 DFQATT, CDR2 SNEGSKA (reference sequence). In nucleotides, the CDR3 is TGCAGTGCTAAGGCGGCCACGGGGGAGACCCAGTACTTC. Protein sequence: CSAKAATGETQYF.

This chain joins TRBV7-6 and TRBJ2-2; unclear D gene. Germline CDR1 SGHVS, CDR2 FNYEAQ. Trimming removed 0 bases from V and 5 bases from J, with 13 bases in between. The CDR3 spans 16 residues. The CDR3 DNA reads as TGTGCCAGCAGCTTAGCGGGCCCTGGGCGAACCGGGGAGCTGTTTTTT. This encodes CASSLAGPGRTGELFF.

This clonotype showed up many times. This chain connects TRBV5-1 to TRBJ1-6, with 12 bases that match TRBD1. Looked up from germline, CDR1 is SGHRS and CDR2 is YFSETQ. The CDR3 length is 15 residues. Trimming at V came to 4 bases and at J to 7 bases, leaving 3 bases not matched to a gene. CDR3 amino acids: CASSQGQGANSPLHF. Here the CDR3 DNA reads TGCGCCAGCAGCCAGGGACAGGGGGCGAATTCACCCCTCCACTTT.

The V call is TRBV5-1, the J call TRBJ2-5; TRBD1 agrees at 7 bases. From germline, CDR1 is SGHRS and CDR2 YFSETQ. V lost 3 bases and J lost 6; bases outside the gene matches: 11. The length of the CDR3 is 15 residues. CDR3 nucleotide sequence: TGCGCCAGCAGCTCGGCCCAGGGGGTTGTTCAGACCCAGTACTTC. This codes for CASSSAQGVVQTQYF.

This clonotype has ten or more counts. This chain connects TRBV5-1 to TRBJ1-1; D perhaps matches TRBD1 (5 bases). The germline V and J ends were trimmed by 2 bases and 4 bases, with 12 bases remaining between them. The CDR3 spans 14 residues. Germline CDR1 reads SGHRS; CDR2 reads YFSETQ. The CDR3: CASSFGAGVTEAFF. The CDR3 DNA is TGCGCCAGCAGCTTTGGGGCGGGGGTCACTGAAGCTTTCTTT.

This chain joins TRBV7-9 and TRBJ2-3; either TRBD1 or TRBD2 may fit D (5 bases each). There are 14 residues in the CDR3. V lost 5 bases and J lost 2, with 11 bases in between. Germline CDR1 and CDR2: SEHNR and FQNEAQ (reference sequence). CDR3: CASSPGTFTDTQYF. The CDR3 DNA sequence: TGTGCCAGCAGCCCTGGGACGTTCACAGATACGCAGTATTTT.

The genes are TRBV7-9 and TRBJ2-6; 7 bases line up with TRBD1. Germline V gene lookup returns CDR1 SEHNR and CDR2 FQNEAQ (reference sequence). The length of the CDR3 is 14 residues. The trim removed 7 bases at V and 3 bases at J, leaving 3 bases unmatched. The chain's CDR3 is CASIQGYGANVLTF. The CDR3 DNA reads TGTGCCAGCATACAGGGGTATGGGGCCAACGTCCTGACTTTC.

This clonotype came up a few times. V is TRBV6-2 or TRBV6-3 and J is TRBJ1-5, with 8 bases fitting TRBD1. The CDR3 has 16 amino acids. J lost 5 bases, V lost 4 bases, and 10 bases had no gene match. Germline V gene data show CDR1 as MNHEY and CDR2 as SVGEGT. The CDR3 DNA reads TGTGCCAGCAGTTTGAGGAGCAGGGGGCGTGATCAGCCCCAGCATTTT. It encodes CASSLRSRGRDQPQHF.

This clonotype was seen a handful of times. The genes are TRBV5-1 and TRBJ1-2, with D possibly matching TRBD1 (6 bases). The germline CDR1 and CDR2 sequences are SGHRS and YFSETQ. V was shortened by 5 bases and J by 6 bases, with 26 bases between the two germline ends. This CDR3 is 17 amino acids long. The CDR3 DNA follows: TGCGCCAGCAGACGAACGGGACAACCCTCATCGGGGGATGGCTACACCTTC. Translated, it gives CASRRTGQPSSGDGYTF.

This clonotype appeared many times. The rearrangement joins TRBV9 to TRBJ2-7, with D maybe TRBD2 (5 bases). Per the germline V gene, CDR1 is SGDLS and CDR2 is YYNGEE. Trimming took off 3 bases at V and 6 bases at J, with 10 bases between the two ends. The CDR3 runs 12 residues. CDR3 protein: CASSGTSGEQYF. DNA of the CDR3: TGTGCCAGCAGCGGAACTAGTGGCGAGCAGTACTTC.

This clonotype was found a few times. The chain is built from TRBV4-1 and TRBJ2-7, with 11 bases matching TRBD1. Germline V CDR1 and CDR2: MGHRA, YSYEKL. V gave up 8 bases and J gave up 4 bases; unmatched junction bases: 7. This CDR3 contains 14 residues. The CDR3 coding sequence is TGCGCCAGCGCCCCGGGACAGGGGGATTACGAGCAGTACTTC. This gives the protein CASAPGQGDYEQYF.

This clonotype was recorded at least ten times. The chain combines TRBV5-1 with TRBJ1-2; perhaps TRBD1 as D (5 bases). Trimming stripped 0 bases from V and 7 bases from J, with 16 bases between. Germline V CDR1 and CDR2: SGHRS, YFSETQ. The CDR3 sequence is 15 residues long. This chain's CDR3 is CASSLVGDGVGGYTF. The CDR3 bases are TGCGCCAGCAGCTTGGTCGGGGACGGGGTTGGTGGCTACACCTTC.

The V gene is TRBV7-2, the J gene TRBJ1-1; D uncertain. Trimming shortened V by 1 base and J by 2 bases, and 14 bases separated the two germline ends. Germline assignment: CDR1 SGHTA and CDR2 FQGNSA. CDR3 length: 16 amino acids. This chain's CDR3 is CASSLGRRRTNTEAFF. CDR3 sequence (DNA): TGTGCCAGCAGCTTAGGACGTAGGCGAACCAACACTGAAGCTTTCTTT.